This T cell receptor beta chain emerged from a study of T cell repertoires in cytomegalovirus infection (dated by TCRdb to between 2018 and 2021). For context, the study as a whole: The HLA type of each donor mattered for the analysis, because public TCR beta signatures pointed to carriage of CMV infection along with the matching HLA type. Findings and caveats that apply to the study as a whole: In both this cohort and an independent roughly 350-donor cohort, the cumulative frequency of public TCR beta family members distinguished carriers of CMV infection plus the relevant HLA type. The ex vivo response was dominated by HLA-C-restricted CMV-specific TCR beta clonotypes, which also provided the single most frequent clonotype in two of eight donors.

The sample was run on an Illumina HiSeq 1500. TCRdb trimmed the raw reads at Q25, called clones with MiXCR and kept productive beta chains. Each CDR3 protein gets just one entry, which takes the most common genes and DNA from the rows behind it. This sample has about 130,000 distinct CDR3 sequences in its table, and about 24% of those were observed once. Clones ranked in the top ten supply 30% to 40% of the sample. A remark on this clonotype: Its antigen remains undetermined. Per-base qualities were not stored, and no clone one base away is much larger.

Sample: PBMCs, sequenced either directly or after in vitro stimulation (not recorded which). This clonotype originated in a human donor in good health (CMV status not recorded). Some clones in this sample may be carry-over from other donors' samples.

The DNA sequence is as follows: TGTGCCAGCACGAAAAGGGGGACTAGAACAGATACGCAGTATTTT. It encodes CASTKRGTRTDTQYF. The sequence is built from TRBV12-3 or TRBV12-4 and TRBJ2-3, and TRBD2 aligns with 8 junction nucleotides. The CDR3 goes from the cysteine to the phenylalanine over 15 residues. Only the CDR3 region is kept as DNA, spanning 45 bases read in frame from base 1. V and J are trimmed by 7 bases and 3 bases, and the gene matches miss 9 bases of the junction.